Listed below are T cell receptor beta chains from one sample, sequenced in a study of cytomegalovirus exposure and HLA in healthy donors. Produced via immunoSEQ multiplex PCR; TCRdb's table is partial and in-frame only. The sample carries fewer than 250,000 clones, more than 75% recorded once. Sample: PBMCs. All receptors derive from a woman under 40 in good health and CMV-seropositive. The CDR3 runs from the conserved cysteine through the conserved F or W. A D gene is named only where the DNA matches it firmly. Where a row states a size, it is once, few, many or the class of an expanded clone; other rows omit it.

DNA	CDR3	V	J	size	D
TGTGCCATACCCCTTAGCGGGGGTGGTAATGAGCAGTTCTTC	CAIPLSGGGNEQFF	TRBV7-2	TRBJ2-1	-	TRBD2
TGTGCCAGCAGCTTTACCTTCGAGGGTCTTGATACGCAGTATTTT	CASSFTFEGLDTQYF	TRBV5-6	TRBJ2-3	-	-
TGTGCCAGCAGTTCTTTAGGGGGCGCGAATCAGCCCCAGCATTTT	CASSSLGGANQPQHF	TRBV28	TRBJ1-5	-	TRBD1
TGTGCCAGCACTTCCCGTATAAGGCAGGGATTTTACTATGGCTACACCTTC	CASTSRIRQGFYYGYTF	TRBV7-9	TRBJ1-2	-	-
TGCGCCAGCAGCCATGAAGCCGGGACAGAGAGTAGTCAGCAGTACTTC	CASSHEAGTESSQQYF	TRBV4-1	TRBJ2-7	once	TRBD1
TGTGCCATCAGCTCTAGCGGGGGGGCAACAGATACGCAGTATTTT	CAISSSGGATDTQYF	TRBV10-3	TRBJ2-3	-	TRBD2
TGCAGCGGGGGGACAGGAATAGGCTACACCTTC	CSGGTGIGYTF	TRBV29-1	TRBJ1-2	once	TRBD1
TGTGCCAGCAGTTTAGGGGGGTACACCGGGGAGCTGTTTTTT	CASSLGGYTGELFF	TRBV28	TRBJ2-2	few	-
TGTGCCAGCAGCTTAGGTCTCGCAGATACGCAGTATTTT	CASSLGLADTQYF	TRBV11-2	TRBJ2-3	-	-
TGCGCCAGCAGCACACCGGGACAGAATTACAATGAGCAGTTCTTC	CASSTPGQNYNEQFF	TRBV5-1	TRBJ2-1	-	TRBD1
TGTGCCAGCAGTTACGGGGACAGGGTCAATCAGCCCCAGCATTTT	CASSYGDRVNQPQHF	TRBV6-6	TRBJ1-5	-	TRBD1
TGCGCCAGCAGCTTGGTGCAGTCCGAGCAGTACTTC	CASSLVQSEQYF	TRBV5-1	TRBJ2-7	-	-
TGTGCCAGCAGCTTTCGAACACAGGGCACCGGGGCCAACGTCCTGACTTTC	CASSFRTQGTGANVLTF	TRBV9	TRBJ2-6	-	-
TGTGCCAGCAGCCAAGATGACAGGGTGATCTATGGCTACACCTTC	CASSQDDRVIYGYTF	TRBV5-4	TRBJ1-2	-	TRBD1
TGCGCCAGCAGCTTGGCCGGACTACCAGATACGCAGTATTTT	CASSLAGLPDTQYF	TRBV5-1	TRBJ2-3	once	-
TGTGCCAGTCGGGCGGGGGACTATGGCTACACCTTC	CASRAGDYGYTF	TRBV19	TRBJ1-2	-	-
TGCGCCAGCAGCCGAACAGTACCAGAGACCCAGTACTTC	CASSRTVPETQYF	TRBV5-1	TRBJ2-5	-	-
TGTGCCAGCAGCTTAGAGGGGTACACCGGGGAGCTGTTTTTT	CASSLEGYTGELFF	TRBV7-9	TRBJ2-2	once	-
TGTGCCTGGAGTGCCCCCTCCGGGACTAGCCTCCACGAGCAGTACTTC	CAWSAPSGTSLHEQYF	TRBV30	TRBJ2-7	-	TRBD2
TGTGCCAGCAGCGTAGCTATTGGACAGCCCTACGAGCAGTACTTC	CASSVAIGQPYEQYF	TRBV9	TRBJ2-7	-	-
TGTGCCAGCACTCCGAACAGCCTTACTCCGGGACTAGCGGGAGACGAGCAGTTCTTC	CASTPNSLTPGLAGDEQFF	TRBV27	TRBJ2-1	few	TRBD2
TGTGCCAGCAGCCTAGAGCGGGGGCGCATTACCGGGGAGCTGTTTTTT	CASSLERGRITGELFF	TRBV27	TRBJ2-2	-	TRBD2
TGTGCCAGCTCACCACAGGCAGGGGGGCCGGAGTATGGCTACACCTTC	CASSPQAGGPEYGYTF	TRBV18	TRBJ1-2	-	TRBD1
TGCGCCAGCAGCGCAGGGAAGGATACGCAGTATTTT	CASSAGKDTQYF	TRBV10-2	TRBJ2-3	-	-
TGTGCCAGCAGTGGATGGACAGATGGCTACACCTTC	CASSGWTDGYTF	TRBV25-1	TRBJ1-2	-	-
TGTGCCAGCTCACCACCGGGCACAGGAAAAGAGACCCAGTACTTC	CASSPPGTGKETQYF	TRBV18	TRBJ2-5	-	-
TGTGCCAGCACCTCAGGGACAGGGGGGCCTTATACCTTC	CASTSGTGGPYTF	TRBV6-1	TRBJ1-2	few	TRBD1
TGTGCCAGCAGCTTGGTACTTCTGGCCGGGAGACATAATTCACCCCTCCACTTT	CASSLVLLAGRHNSPLHF	TRBV5-4	TRBJ1-6	-	-
TGTGCCTCCATGACAGGGGGCACCGACACTGAAGCTTTCTTT	CASMTGGTDTEAFF	TRBV28	TRBJ1-1	once	TRBD1
TGTGCCAGCAGCCAAGCTCTAGCGGGAACCCTTACGCAGTTCTTC	CASSQALAGTLTQFF	TRBV4-2	TRBJ2-1	-	TRBD2
TGTGCCACCAGCAGAGATGGGGGCCCAAGTGAAAAACTGTTTTTT	CATSRDGGPSEKLFF	TRBV15	TRBJ1-4	-	-
TGTGCCAGCGCCTATAAGGGGTTTCCATATGGCTACACCTTC	CASAYKGFPYGYTF	TRBV28	TRBJ1-2	-	-
TGTGCCAGCAGCTTCGCGGGGGCTGATACAGATACGCAGTATTTT	CASSFAGADTDTQYF	TRBV5-4	TRBJ2-3	once	-
TGTGCCAGCAGTGTTCTAGGGACAGGGAAAGTGGTAACTAATGAAAAACTGTTTTTT	CASSVLGTGKVVTNEKLFF	TRBV2	TRBJ1-4	-	TRBD1
TGCGCCAGCAGCTTAGCCCTACAGGGGACTAGCACAGATACGCAGTATTTT	CASSLALQGTSTDTQYF	TRBV5-1	TRBJ2-3	-	-
TGTGCCAGCAGTGAATTGCAGGGGCGCAACACTGAAGCTTTCTTT	CASSELQGRNTEAFF	TRBV6-1	TRBJ1-1	-	-
TGTGCCAGCAGTTTAGCAGGGGGTCGGCAGCCCCAGCATTTT	CASSLAGGRQPQHF	TRBV28	TRBJ1-5	-	TRBD1
TGTGCCAGTACCGTCGGAGGGTACGAGCAGTACTTC	CASTVGGYEQYF	TRBV28	TRBJ2-7	-	-
TGTGCCAGCAGTTACTCCACAGGCTCTTCCTACGAGCAGTACTTC	CASSYSTGSSYEQYF	TRBV6-5	TRBJ2-7	few	-
TGTGCCAGCAGCGCAAGGACAGGGCCCCCCTGGGAGCAGTACTTC	CASSARTGPPWEQYF	TRBV7-8	TRBJ2-7	-	TRBD1
TGTGCCAGCAGTTGGGGACTAGCTGGACACGGGGAGCTGTTTTTT	CASSWGLAGHGELFF	TRBV28	TRBJ2-2	-	TRBD2
TGTGCCAGTAGTATGGGGGGTCAGCCCCAGCATTTT	CASSMGGQPQHF	TRBV19	TRBJ1-5	-	-
TGTGCCAGCAGCCAAGATGGGGGCTGGGGACGGAAAGATGAAAAACTGTTTTTT	CASSQDGGWGRKDEKLFF	TRBV4-2	TRBJ1-4	-	-
TGCGCCAGCAGCCCCCCCACAAAGGACAGTTATCAGCCCCAGCATTTT	CASSPPTKDSYQPQHF	TRBV4-1	TRBJ1-5	-	-
TGTGCCAGTCGGGATACTCCCGGCGAGCAGTACTTC	CASRDTPGEQYF	TRBV6-6	TRBJ2-7	-	-
TGTGCCAGCACCGGGACTAGCGGGAAATGGAGCGAGCAGTACTTC	CASTGTSGKWSEQYF	TRBV27	TRBJ2-7	-	TRBD2
TGTGCCAGCAGCTCAGCGCCAACGACAGGGGTTGGAAAGGACACTGAAGCTTTCTTT	CASSSAPTTGVGKDTEAFF	TRBV5-5	TRBJ1-1	few	TRBD1
TGTGCCAGCAGTGCACTAACAGGGGACAGGACCTACAATGAGCAGTTCTTC	CASSALTGDRTYNEQFF	TRBV6-1	TRBJ2-1	-	TRBD1
TGTGCCAGCGGCGGAGCCGACAGTTCCTTGATTGGAAACACTGAAGCTTTCTTT	CASGGADSSLIGNTEAFF	TRBV28	TRBJ1-1	-	-
TGTGCCTGGAGCGCCGGGACAGGGTCCACTGAAGCTTTCTTT	CAWSAGTGSTEAFF	TRBV30	TRBJ1-1	few	TRBD1
TGTGCCAGCAAACAGGGGACAACAGATACGCAGTATTTT	CASKQGTTDTQYF	TRBV19	TRBJ2-3	-	TRBD1
TGTGCTAGTGGTTGGCAGAGGGACACAGATACGCAGTATTTT	CASGWQRDTDTQYF	TRBV12-5	TRBJ2-3	-	-
TGCGCCAGCAGCTTGGTTGGCGAGCGGGACACTGAAGCTTTCTTT	CASSLVGERDTEAFF	TRBV5-1	TRBJ1-1	-	-